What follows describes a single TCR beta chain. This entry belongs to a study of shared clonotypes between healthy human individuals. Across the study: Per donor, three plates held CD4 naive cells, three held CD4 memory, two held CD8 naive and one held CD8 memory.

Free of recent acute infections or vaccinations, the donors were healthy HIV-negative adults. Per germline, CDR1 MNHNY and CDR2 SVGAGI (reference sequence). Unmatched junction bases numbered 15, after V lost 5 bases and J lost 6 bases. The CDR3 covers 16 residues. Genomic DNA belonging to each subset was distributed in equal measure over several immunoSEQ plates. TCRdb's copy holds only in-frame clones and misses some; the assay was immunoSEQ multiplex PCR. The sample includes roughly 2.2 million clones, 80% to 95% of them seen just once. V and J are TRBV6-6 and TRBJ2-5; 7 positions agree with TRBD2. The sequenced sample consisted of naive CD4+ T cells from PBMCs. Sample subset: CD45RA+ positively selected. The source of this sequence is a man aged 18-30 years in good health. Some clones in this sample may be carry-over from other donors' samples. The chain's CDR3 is CASSILSGTPKQTQYF. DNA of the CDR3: TGTGCCAGCAGTATCCTCAGCGGGACCCCTAAGCAGACCCAGTACTTC.